Listed below are T cell receptor beta chains from one sample, sequenced in a study of blood T cell repertoires in COVID-19. Libraries were prepared by immunoSEQ multiplex PCR; TCRdb keeps only in-frame clonotypes and omits some of them. Counted here are fewer than 250,000 clones, 65% to 90% occurring once; the ten biggest clones make up less than 8%. Sequencing was carried out using peripheral blood. Source of these receptors: a woman in her 50s with acute or convalescent COVID-19. Both conserved end residues are part of each CDR3. D genes are given only for firm matches. Size is omitted from some rows. Given values are once, few, many or a class for expanded clones.

18	TRBV19	.	.	TRBJ2-7	TGTGCCAGTAGTATAGGCTTAGGTGTGCTGTGGAGACCCTACGAGCAGTACTTC	CASSIGLGVLWRPYEQYF
12	TRBV9	.	once	TRBJ1-2	TGTGCCAGCTCCAGGTCAAACTATGGCTACACCTTC	CASSRSNYGYTF
14	TRBV5-4	TRBD1	.	TRBJ2-4	TGTGCCAGCAGCCCCGGGACAGGGGCTAACATTCAGTACTTC	CASSPGTGANIQYF
12	TRBV5-4	.	.	TRBJ1-2	TGTGCCAGCAGCTTCCCTGGCCGAGGCTACACCTTC	CASSFPGRGYTF
13	TRBV14	TRBD2	.	TRBJ2-7	TGTGCCAGCAGCCCAGTAACTAGCGGGCCGCAGTACTTC	CASSPVTSGPQYF
16	TRBV2	TRBD1	few	TRBJ2-7	TGTGCCAGCAGTAGTTCAAGGGGACAGGGGGCCAACGAGCAGTACTTC	CASSSSRGQGANEQYF
15	TRBV19	TRBD1	.	TRBJ1-2	TGTGCCAGTAGTTCTCCAGGGGGCGCGGACTATGGCTACACCTTC	CASSSPGGADYGYTF
13	TRBV6-5	TRBD1	.	TRBJ2-7	TGTGCCAGCAGCCAGACAGGGGGCTACGAGCAGTACTTC	CASSQTGGYEQYF
16	TRBV5-4	TRBD1	.	TRBJ2-2	TGTGCCAGCAAGAAATCAGACAGGGTGGACACCGGGGAGCTGTTTTTT	CASKKSDRVDTGELFF
14	TRBV28	TRBD2	once	TRBJ2-1	TGTGCCAGCAGTCCCCTGTCTCGCGGGAGGTTGCGGTTCTTC	CASSPLSRGRLRFF
14	TRBV2	TRBD1	.	TRBJ2-7	TGTGCCAGCAGGGCGGAGCAGGGGGCCTACGAGCAGTACTTC	CASRAEQGAYEQYF
17	TRBV4-3	TRBD2	.	TRBJ2-7	TGCGCCAGCAGCCAATCCGGACTAGCGGGCTCCGCCTACGAGCAGTACTTC	CASSQSGLAGSAYEQYF
18	TRBV4-2	TRBD2	.	TRBJ2-1	TGTGCCAGCAGCCAAGTTAGTCTAGCGGGGGGGCCGGAAAATGAGCAGTTCTTC	CASSQVSLAGGPENEQFF
16	TRBV9	TRBD1	.	TRBJ1-3	TGTGCCAGCAGCGACTTAACAGGGGCAGCCGGAAACACCATATATTTT	CASSDLTGAAGNTIYF
14	TRBV23-1	.	once	TRBJ2-5	TGCGCCACCCCATGCCCGGGAATCCAAGAGACCCAGTACTTC	CATPCPGIQETQYF
17	TRBV28	TRBD2	once	TRBJ2-1	TGTGCCAGCAGTTTATTAGGCAGGCGGGGGGCCTACAATGAGCAGTTCTTC	CASSLLGRRGAYNEQFF
13	TRBV29-1	TRBD1	few	TRBJ1-1	TGCAGCGTTGAAAATCAGGGGGGAACTGAAGCTTTCTTT	CSVENQGGTEAFF
16	TRBV12-5	.	.	TRBJ1-2	TGTGCTAGTGGTTTGGTACTAGGGTCCGTTAACTATGGCTACACCTTC	CASGLVLGSVNYGYTF